Detailed here is one TCR beta chain. This sample is drawn from a study of T cell changes during pregnancy in multiple sclerosis. Profiled with immunoSEQ multiplex PCR; TCRdb holds only in-frame clones, not every one. The table shows tens of thousands of clones, with 91% occurring only once. The germline CDR1 and CDR2 sequences are MNHNY and SVGAGI (reference sequence). V lost 5 bases to trimming and J lost 6 bases; unmatched junction nucleotides: 12. The CDR3 loop spans 15 amino acids. The V and J genes are TRBV6-6 and TRBJ2-7; 8 bases fit TRBD1. This TCR was sampled from a female donor in good health, enrolled as a control in a pregnancy study. Sequences were derived from peripheral blood, sampled after pregnancy. In DNA form, the CDR3 reads TGTGCCAGCAGTCTTATGACCAGGGGGCAGACCGAGCAGTACTTC. Protein product: CASSLMTRGQTEQYF.